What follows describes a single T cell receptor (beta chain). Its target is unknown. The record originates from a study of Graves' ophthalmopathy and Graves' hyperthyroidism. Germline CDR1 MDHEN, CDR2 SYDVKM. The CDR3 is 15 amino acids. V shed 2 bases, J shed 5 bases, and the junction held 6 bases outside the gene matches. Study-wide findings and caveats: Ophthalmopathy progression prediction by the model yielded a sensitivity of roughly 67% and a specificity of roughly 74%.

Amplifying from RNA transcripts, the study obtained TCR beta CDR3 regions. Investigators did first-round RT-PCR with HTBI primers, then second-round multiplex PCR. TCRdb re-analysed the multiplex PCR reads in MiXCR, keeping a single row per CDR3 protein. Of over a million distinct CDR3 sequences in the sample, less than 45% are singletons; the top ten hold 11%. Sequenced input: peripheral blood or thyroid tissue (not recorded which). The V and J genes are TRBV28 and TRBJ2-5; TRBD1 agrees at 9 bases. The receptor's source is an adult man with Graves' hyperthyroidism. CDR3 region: CASSLRTGAVETQYF. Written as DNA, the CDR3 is TGTGCCAGCAGTTTAAGGACAGGGGCTGTGGAGACCCAGTACTTC. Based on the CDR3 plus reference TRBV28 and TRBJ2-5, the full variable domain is DVKVTQSSRYLVKRTGEKVFLECVQDMDHENMFWYRQDPGLGLRLIYFSYDVKMKEKGDIPEGYSVSREKKERFSLILESASTNQTSMYLCASSLRTGAVETQYFGPGTRLLVL.